These 16 T cell receptor beta chains originate from one sample sequenced in a study of blood T cells in healthy people across ages. The use of a sample-barcoded 5' primer and a J-beta primer mix characterized a second PCR of roughly 6 to 11 cycles. TCRdb recomputed calls from the 5' RACE reads with MiXCR, one row per CDR3 protein. The sample gives 1 million or so distinct CDR3 sequences, roughly a quarter of which show up once; around 0.75% is in the top ten. The data were also submitted as part of a second study, on T cells of mothers and their children.

The sequenced sample was blood. All receptors come from a girl under 10 years old in good health.

The chain couples TRBV14 to TRBJ2-3; D is possibly TRBD1 (5 bases). CDR1 SGHDN and CDR2 FVKESK come from the germline V gene. The CDR3 has 16 amino acids. V was trimmed by 4 bases and J by 2 bases, leaving 16 bases between them. CDR3 bases: TGTGCCAGCAGCCCAATCAGCCAGGGATTCACAGATACGCAGTATTTT. Amino acids: CASSPISQGFTDTQYF.

V and J are TRBV13 and TRBJ2-5; 8 positions match TRBD1. This CDR3 comprises 14 residues. Germline V CDR1 and CDR2: PRHDT, FYEKMQ (reference sequence). J lost 2 bases, V lost 5 bases, and 4 bases had no gene match. CDR3 nucleotides: TGTGCCAGCAGCCAAAGGGACAGGCAAGAGACCCAGTACTTC. Amino acids: CASSQRDRQETQYF.

The chain employs TRBV3-1 and TRBJ1-1; D possibly corresponds to TRBD1 (5 bases). CDR1 and CDR2 (germline): LGHDT, YNNKEL (reference sequence). This CDR3 region has 13 residues. V lost 1 base and J 11 bases, leaving 14 bases between the germline ends. CDR3 sequence (DNA): TGTGCCAGCAGCCAAGGGAGGCAGGGCAATGCTTTCTTT. Translated: CASSQGRQGNAFF.

This chain links TRBV21-1 with TRBJ1-1; whether TRBD1, the table's D call, matches the DNA was not checked. TRBV21-1 is a listed pseudogene. The CDR3 has 11 residues. CDR3 in amino acids: CASPGNTEAFF. Here the CDR3 DNA reads TGTGCCAGCCCGGGGAACACTGAAGCTTTCTTT.

The chain uses TRBV20-1 and TRBJ1-1; a possible D gene is TRBD1 (6 bases). Germline values: CDR1 DFQATT, CDR2 SNEGSKA (reference sequence). V was clipped by 2 bases and J by 0 bases, with 10 bases between them. The CDR3 is 14 amino acids. The CDR3 DNA follows: TGCAGTGCTAGAAAGGGGGTCTTGAACACTGAAGCTTTCTTT. Translated, it gives CSARKGVLNTEAFF.

The gene calls are TRBV4-2 and TRBJ2-5; D is unresolved. The germline gives CDR1 LGHNA, CDR2 YNFKEQ. The CDR3 runs to 15 residues. V was pared by 0 bases and J by 0 bases, with 8 bases between. The CDR3 DNA reads TGTGCCAGCAGCCAAGAAGGGATGTACCAAGAGACCCAGTACTTC. This encodes CASSQEGMYQETQYF.

This clonotype was observed a few times. The chain recombines TRBV3-1 with TRBJ2-5, with D unclear. Germline assignment: CDR1 LGHDT and CDR2 YNNKEL (reference sequence). The CDR3 has 13 amino acids. The V end lost 1 base, the J end lost 6 bases, and 9 bases lay between the germline ends. CDR3 sequence: CASSQGGSQTQYF. In nucleotides, the CDR3 is TGTGCCAGCAGCCAAGGGGGATCCCAGACCCAGTACTTC.

J is TRBJ1-2 and V is TRBV12-3 or TRBV12-4, with 7 bases that match TRBD1. This CDR3 contains 13 residues. V lost 6 bases, J lost 6 bases, and 7 bases stayed unmatched. DNA for the CDR3: TGTGCCAGCAGGTCCGGGACAGAGGATGGCTACACCTTC. It translates to CASRSGTEDGYTF.

The genes are TRBV19 and TRBJ2-5; 11 positions match TRBD2. The CDR3 has 16 amino acids. Per germline, CDR1 LNHDA and CDR2 SQIVND (reference sequence). With 3 bases clipped from V and 4 bases from J, the junction kept 7 bases outside the gene matches. The CDR3 nucleotides are TGTGCCAGTAGTATCGGGGCTAGCGGGAGGAGAGAGACCCAGTACTTC. Protein product: CASSIGASGRRETQYF. The full variable domain, rest sourced from reference TRBV19 and TRBJ2-5, is DGGITQSPKYLFRKEGQNVTLSCEQNLNHDAMYWYRQDPGQGLRLIYYSQIVNDFQKGDIAEGYSVSREKKESFPLTVTSAQKNPTAFYLCASSIGASGRRETQYFGPGTRLLVL.

The chain employs TRBV5-1 and TRBJ2-1; 8 bases match TRBD1. V trimming: 0 bases; J trimming: 8 bases; junction bases outside the gene matches: 7. The CDR3 is 15 residues long. Germline CDR1 reads SGHRS; CDR2 reads YFSETQ. The CDR3 reads CASSLEGTGVHEQFF. CDR3 nucleotides: TGCGCCAGCAGCTTGGAGGGGACAGGAGTCCATGAGCAGTTCTTC.

This clonotype appeared a single time. DNA of the CDR3: TGTGCCAGCTCGGATGGGGCTAATGAAAAACTGTTTTTT. Protein product: CASSDGANEKLFF. The chain recombines TRBV12-3 or TRBV12-4 with TRBJ1-4; D remains unclear. The CDR3 has 13 amino acids. V lost 8 bases to trimming and J lost 3 bases, with 10 bases between them.

The V and J genes are TRBV20-1 and TRBJ1-2, with 7 positions matching TRBD1. The CDR3 extends over 14 amino acids. Losses at the gene ends were 2 bases for V and 4 bases for J; bases not matched to a gene: 7. Germline V lookup: CDR1 DFQATT, CDR2 SNEGSKA (reference sequence). For the CDR3, the DNA is TGCAGTGCTAGACGAGGACAGGTTGGCTATGGCTACACCTTC. Amino acid sequence: CSARRGQVGYGYTF.

The chain's CDR3 is CASSSGTSGGPTSSDTQYF. In DNA form, the CDR3 reads TGTGCCAGCAGCTCTGGGACTAGCGGGGGCCCTACCAGCTCAGATACGCAGTATTTT. V and J are TRBV13 and TRBJ2-3; 14 positions agree with TRBD2. There are 19 residues in the CDR3. Germline assignment: CDR1 PRHDT and CDR2 FYEKMQ (reference sequence). V shed 4 bases and J 4 bases; nucleotides not matched to a gene: 13.

The CDR3 DNA is TGTGCCACCAGTGGCGGACAGGGAAGTGGCTACACCTTC. Translated, it gives CATSGGQGSGYTF. The V and J genes are TRBV24-1 and TRBJ1-2, with TRBD1 matching 8 bases. Unmatched junction bases numbered 5, after V lost 5 bases and J lost 7 bases. CDR1 is KGHDR, CDR2 SFDVKD, per germline. The CDR3 covers 13 residues.

This clonotype was recorded a few times. This chain links TRBV4-1 with TRBJ1-2; a possible D gene is TRBD1 (5 bases). Germline CDR1 MGHRA, CDR2 YSYEKL. The V end was cut by 2 bases, the J end by 4 bases, with 14 bases between. The CDR3 is 15 residues long. The CDR3 DNA reads TGCGCCAGCAGCCAACCTACGGGGGGGACCTATGGCTACACCTTC. It encodes CASSQPTGGTYGYTF.

This chain uses TRBV6-2 or TRBV6-3 with TRBJ2-5; TRBD1 aligns across 8 bases. The V segment lost 6 bases and the J segment 2 bases; nucleotides outside the gene matches: 5. The CDR3 totals 14 residues. CDR1 and CDR2 (germline): MNHEY, SVGEGT. The CDR3 reads CASSDRTGQETQYF. The CDR3 nucleotides read TGTGCCAGCAGCGATCGGACAGGGCAAGAGACCCAGTACTTC.